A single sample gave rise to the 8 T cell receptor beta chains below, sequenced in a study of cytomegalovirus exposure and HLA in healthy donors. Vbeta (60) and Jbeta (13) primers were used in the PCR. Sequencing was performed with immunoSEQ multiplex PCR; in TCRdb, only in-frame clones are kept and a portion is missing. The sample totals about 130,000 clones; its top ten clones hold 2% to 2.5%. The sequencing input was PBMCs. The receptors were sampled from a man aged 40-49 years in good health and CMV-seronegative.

DNA of the CDR3: TGTGCCAGCAGCTTAGGGGCAGGGGGCCCTGATGGCTACACCTTC. Its translation: CASSLGAGGPDGYTF. The chain carries TRBV7-9 and TRBJ1-2, with TRBD1 matching 8 bases. V lost 1 base to trimming and J lost 6 bases; unmatched junction nucleotides: 7. Germline CDR1 is SEHNR and CDR2 is FQNEAQ (reference sequence). The CDR3 consists of 15 residues.

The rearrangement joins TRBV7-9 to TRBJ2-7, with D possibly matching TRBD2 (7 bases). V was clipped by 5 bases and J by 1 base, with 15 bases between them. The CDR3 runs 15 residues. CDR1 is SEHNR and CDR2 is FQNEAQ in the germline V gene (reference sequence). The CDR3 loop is CASSLGEGGSYEQYF. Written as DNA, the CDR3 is TGTGCCAGCAGCCTAGGGGAGGGGGGGTCCTACGAGCAGTACTTC.

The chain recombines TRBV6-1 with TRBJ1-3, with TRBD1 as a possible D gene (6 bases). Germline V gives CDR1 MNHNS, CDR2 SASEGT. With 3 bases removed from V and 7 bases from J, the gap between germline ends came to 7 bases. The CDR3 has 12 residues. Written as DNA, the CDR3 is TGTGCCAGCAGTGACAGGGGCAACACCATATATTTT. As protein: CASSDRGNTIYF.

The CDR3 DNA reads as TGCGCCAGCAGCTCGGGACAGGGGCCAGATGAGCAGTTCTTC. Amino acids: CASSSGQGPDEQFF. J is TRBJ2-1 and V is TRBV5-1, with TRBD1 matching over 10 bases. This CDR3 comprises 14 residues. Germline assignment: CDR1 SGHRS and CDR2 YFSETQ. V lost 3 bases to trimming and J lost 8 bases; unmatched junction nucleotides: 5.

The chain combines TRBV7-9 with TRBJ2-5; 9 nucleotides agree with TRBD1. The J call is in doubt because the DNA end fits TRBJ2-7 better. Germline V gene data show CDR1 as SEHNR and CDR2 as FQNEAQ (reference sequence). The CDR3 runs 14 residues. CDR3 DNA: TGTGCCAGCAGCACGGACAGGGGTGGCTACGAGCAGTACTTC. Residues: CASSTDRGGYEQYF.

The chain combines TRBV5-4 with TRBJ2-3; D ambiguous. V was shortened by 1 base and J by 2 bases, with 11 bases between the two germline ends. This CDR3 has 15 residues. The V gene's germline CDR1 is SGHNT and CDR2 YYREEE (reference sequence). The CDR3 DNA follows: TGTGCCAGCAGCTTGTACACAGTTTACACAGATACGCAGTATTTT. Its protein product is CASSLYTVYTDTQYF.

CDR3 bases: TGCGCCAGCAGCCTTCAGGGGTATAGCAATCAGCCCCAGCATTTT. Protein: CASSLQGYSNQPQHF. This chain uses TRBV5-1 with TRBJ1-5; D perhaps matches TRBD1 (6 bases). V gave up 4 bases and J gave up 0 bases, with 11 bases separating them. The CDR3 contains 15 residues. CDR1 is SGHRS and CDR2 is YFSETQ in the germline V gene.

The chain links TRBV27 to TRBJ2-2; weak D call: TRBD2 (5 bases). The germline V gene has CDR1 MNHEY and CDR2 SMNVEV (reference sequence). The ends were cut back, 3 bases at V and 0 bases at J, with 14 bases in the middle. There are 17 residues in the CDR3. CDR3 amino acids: CASSLEVYTSNTGELFF. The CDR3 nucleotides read TGTGCCAGCAGTTTGGAGGTGTATACGTCGAACACCGGGGAGCTGTTTTTT.